The clone carrying this TCR beta chain was seen many times. Its antigen remains unknown. The V end lost 0 bases, the J end lost 10 bases, and 3 bases lay between the germline ends. This CDR3 region has 9 residues. Germline CDR1 and CDR2: SQVTM and ANQGSEA. These data are taken from a study of T-cell reconstitution after alpha-beta-depleted transplantation in children. The TCRbeta library incorporated unique molecular identifiers. TCRdb independently ran MiXCR on the PCR reads; one entry per CDR3 protein. Among about 590,000 distinct CDR3 sequences, 10% to 15% were seen once, and the ten largest hold 2.2%. Whole-study results and caveats: The study reportedly traced alpha-beta T cells about two months after transplant to several hundred expanded graft clones. T cells produced anew were the main source of T-cell counts and diversity one year after transplant.

The sequencing here drew on PBMCs, mostly from graft donor cells, taken 360 days after TCRalphabeta/CD19-depleted stem cell transplant. This receptor was obtained from a male patient between 5 and 17 years old who had a stem cell transplant for acute myeloid leukemia, so the T cells may come from the graft donor. The gene calls are TRBV29-1 and TRBJ1-1; no clear D gene. CDR3: CSVEDRAFF. DNA of the CDR3: TGCAGCGTTGAAGATCGAGCTTTCTTT.